Presented here are 4 T cell receptor beta chains from one specimen sequenced in a study of post-analysis software for immune sequencing data. Study observations and caveats: TRBV5-6, TRBV5-1 and TRBV20-1 belonged to a set of roughly 5 TRBV segments that were more frequent in patients than controls.

For these receptors, no antigen is known. Incorporated into the TCR beta cDNA libraries were unique molecular identifiers, which served to reduce PCR and sequencing biases. In TCRdb, the PCR reads were re-called with MiXCR into one record per CDR3 protein. Among a few hundred thousand distinct CDR3 sequences listed, 30% to 40% were seen once. The specimen sequenced was blood. Source of these receptors: a girl aged 2 to 17 with multiple sclerosis.

The V and J genes are TRBV5-1 and TRBJ2-5; tentatively, D is TRBD1 (6 bases). Per the germline V gene, CDR1 is SGHRS and CDR2 is YFSETQ. Trimming shortened V by 4 bases and J by 4 bases, and 17 bases separated the two germline ends. The CDR3 runs to 15 residues. CDR3 protein: CASSGGFRGRETQYF. CDR3 bases: TGCGCCAGCAGCGGAGGCTTCAGGGGCCGAGAGACCCAGTACTTC.

The chain has TRBV15 and TRBJ1-2, with no clear D. CDR3 length equals 16 residues. Germline CDR1 reads LNHNV; CDR2 reads YYDKDF (reference sequence). V was pared by 0 bases and J by 6 bases, with 17 bases between. CDR3 sequence reads: CATSRDLWASDHGYTF. Here the CDR3 DNA reads TGTGCCACCAGCAGAGATCTGTGGGCCAGCGACCATGGCTACACCTTC.

The sample holds a few counts of this clonotype. V usage is TRBV20-1 and J usage is TRBJ2-4, with 8 bases fitting TRBD2. Germline values: CDR1 DFQATT, CDR2 SNEGSKA (reference sequence). This CDR3 comprises 14 residues. The V segment lost 6 bases and the J segment 0 bases; nucleotides outside the gene matches: 4. CDR3 sequence (DNA): TGCAGTGCATTAGCGGGGCTAGCCAAAAACATTCAGTACTTC. This encodes CSALAGLAKNIQYF.

This chain connects TRBV20-1 to TRBJ2-1; no clear D. The CDR3 spans 11 residues. Trimming cost V 6 bases and J 4 bases, with 7 bases left between them. The germline CDR1 and CDR2 sequences are DFQATT and SNEGSKA (reference sequence). The chain's CDR3 is CSATPYNEQFF. The CDR3 bases are TGCAGTGCGACCCCATACAATGAGCAGTTCTTC.